The rows below give T cell receptor beta chains drawn from one sample of a study of shared clonotypes between healthy human individuals. Generated by immunoSEQ multiplex PCR, the TCRdb table keeps only in-frame clones and is missing some. This sample has around 510,000 clones, with more than 95% found just once. The source material was naive CD4+ T cells sorted from blood. The receptors originated from a woman aged 25 to 45 in good health. Each CDR3 is given without its conserved first and last residue. D genes are given only for firm matches.

13	TRBV6-1	.	TRBJ1-3	ASSVDGTPGNTIY
17	TRBV28	.	TRBJ2-3	ASSLPPGWGKAAGDTQY
11	TRBV11-2	.	TRBJ2-5	ASSFGRQETQY
13	TRBV2	TRBD1	TRBJ1-3	ASSGTGWPGNTIY
12	TRBV2	.	TRBJ1-2	ASTETAFFYGYT
14	TRBV9	TRBD2	TRBJ2-1	ASSRTSGREANEQF
14	TRBV7-9	TRBD2	TRBJ2-3	ASSLGDRDYTDTQY
15	TRBV27	TRBD1	TRBJ2-7	ASSRKRVQGIAYEQY
10	TRBV19	.	TRBJ1-5	ASSQNNQPQH
11	TRBV9	.	TRBJ2-1	ASSPGSYNEQF
10	TRBV29-1	.	TRBJ2-7	SVEDSTYEQY
15	TRBV11-2	.	TRBJ1-2	ASTTSLGQPLIEGYT
13	TRBV19	TRBD1	TRBJ1-4	ATKDRGATNEKLF
11	TRBV6-5	.	TRBJ1-4	ASSVTAGEKLF
12	TRBV11-3	.	TRBJ1-2	ASSLGLQGNGYT
16	TRBV15	TRBD2	TRBJ2-7	ATNDFTSGRARSYEQY
16	TRBV2	TRBD2	TRBJ2-3	ASTELMTSGSPPDTQY
12	TRBV18	TRBD1	TRBJ2-7	ASSPDRKSYEQY
15	TRBV9	TRBD1	TRBJ1-1	ASSGSRDRVLSTEAF
13	TRBV6-5	TRBD2	TRBJ2-7	ASSQLAGDYYEQY
11	TRBV7-2	.	TRBJ2-3	ASSGRLGDTQY
13	TRBV18	.	TRBJ2-3	ASSPRRNSTDTQY
11	TRBV5-1	.	TRBJ2-7	ASSEEGTHEQY
13	TRBV6-1	TRBD2	TRBJ2-5	ASSEALAAQETQY
13	TRBV7-9	.	TRBJ1-3	ASSPRGLGGNTIY
11	TRBV2	.	TRBJ1-4	ASRDKSGEKLF
13	TRBV7-8	.	TRBJ2-1	ASSNYREIGREQF
13	TRBV10-3	TRBD1	TRBJ1-5	AISITGTGDQPQH
10	TRBV28	.	TRBJ2-3	ASTTSTDTQY
14	TRBV7-2	TRBD2	TRBJ2-4	ASSFSGVLAKNIQY
12	TRBV7-8	TRBD2	TRBJ2-5	ASSTRGREGEQY
14	TRBV11-3	TRBD2	TRBJ2-2	ASSQGTSGNTGELF
12	TRBV11-1	.	TRBJ2-5	ASSPRRSQETQY
12	TRBV2	.	TRBJ1-1	ARGSRGAHAEAF
12	TRBV28	.	TRBJ1-5	ASSLTVSNQPQH
11	TRBV19	TRBD1	TRBJ2-5	ASSTTGSETQY
13	TRBV6-5	.	TRBJ2-5	ASSYSRLAWETQY
14	TRBV27	.	TRBJ1-6	ASSLLVSSYNSPLH
12	TRBV7-2	.	TRBJ2-3	ASSLDLATDTQY
15	TRBV28	.	TRBJ2-5	ASIENGGKRKKETQY
12	TRBV6-6	.	TRBJ2-7	ASSYTQETYEQY